One and the same sample provided the 12 T cell receptor beta chains below, sequenced in a study of shared clonotypes between healthy human individuals. Profiled with immunoSEQ multiplex PCR; TCRdb holds only in-frame clones, not every one. The table lists fewer than 1.4 million clones, about four fifths of them singletons, with 0.61% in the top ten. Sequencing used memory CD4+ T cells from PBMCs. The sample's subset: CD45RA-negative fraction. The receptors here all came from a young man in good health. Some clones in this sample may be carry-over from other donors' samples.

The J gene is TRBJ2-3, the V gene TRBV7-2; 12 bases map to TRBD2. Germline V CDR1 and CDR2: SGHTA, FQGNSA. The ends lost 6 bases at V and 9 bases at J; junction bases unmatched: 16. This CDR3 is 17 amino acids long. CDR3 in DNA: TGTGCCAGCAGTCCCCCGACTAGCGGGAGAATCGGGAGGACGCAGTATTTT. It translates to CASSPPTSGRIGRTQYF.

In its sample, this clone was seen a few times. The same CDR3 can be traced to other DNA sequences in this sample. The rearrangement links TRBV7-9 to TRBJ1-4; possibly TRBD1 for D (5 bases). V lost 1 base to trimming and J lost 0 bases, with 6 bases between them. The CDR3 sequence is 15 residues long. Germline loops: CDR1 SEHNR, CDR2 FQNEAQ (reference sequence). CDR3 residues: CASSLGQPTNEKLFF. Written as DNA, the CDR3 is TGTGCCAGCAGCTTAGGACAGCCAACTAATGAAAAACTGTTTTTT.

This clone was counted only a few times. In DNA, the CDR3 is TGTGCCAGCAGAGGACGAGCGGGAGGGCCAGGAGAGACCCAGTACTTC. Its protein is CASRGRAGGPGETQYF. This rearrangement joins TRBV5-4 to TRBJ2-5; 10 nucleotides match TRBD2. With V trimmed by 5 bases and J by 4 bases, 11 bases remained unmatched. Germline CDR1 reads SGHNT; CDR2 reads YYREEE (reference sequence). The CDR3 totals 16 residues.

Of note for this clone: Other DNA sequences in the same sample also yield this CDR3. V gene TRBV9 combines with J gene TRBJ1-2; D remains ambiguous. This CDR3 is built from 14 residues. Germline V gene data show CDR1 as SGDLS and CDR2 as YYNGEE. V dropped 0 bases and J dropped 1 base, with 7 bases sitting between them. The CDR3 DNA reads as TGTGCCAGCAGCGTAGACCGGGGTAACTATGGCTACACCTTC. Protein sequence: CASSVDRGNYGYTF.

CDR3 nucleotides: TGTGCCAGCAGCTTGTCGCGTCGAGATACGCAGTATTTT. It translates to CASSLSRRDTQYF. The chain uses TRBV5-8 and TRBJ2-3; D is uncertain. This CDR3 has 13 amino acids. V lost 1 base to trimming and J lost 5 bases, with 8 bases between them. Per the germline V gene, CDR1 is SGHTS and CDR2 is YDEGEE.

This chain connects TRBV4-3 to TRBJ2-5; tentatively, D is TRBD2 (6 bases). Germline-derived CDR1 and CDR2 are LGHNA and YSLEER. This CDR3 spans 15 amino acids. V was trimmed by 1 base and J by 2 bases, leaving 11 bases between them. CDR3 sequence: CASSQGAGKQETQYF. The CDR3 coding sequence is TGCGCCAGCAGCCAAGGGGCGGGAAAGCAAGAGACCCAGTACTTC.

The V call is TRBV5-1, the J call TRBJ2-3; D is tentatively TRBD1 or TRBD2 (5 bases each). The V and J ends lost 3 bases and 3 bases respectively, with 17 bases between them. Per germline, CDR1 SGHRS and CDR2 YFSETQ. There are 16 residues in the CDR3. CDR3 coding DNA: TGCGCCAGCAGCTCCGGGACGGGGCTAAGGACAGATACGCAGTATTTT. Translating gives CASSSGTGLRTDTQYF.

The rearrangement joins TRBV28 to TRBJ1-3; D is perhaps TRBD1 (5 bases). The CDR3 is 15 residues long. The V gene lost 2 bases and the J gene lost 3 bases, with 11 bases spanning the gap. Per germline, CDR1 MDHEN and CDR2 SYDVKM. The CDR3 sequence is CASSLRGKGGNTIYF. The CDR3 nucleotides are TGTGCCAGCAGTTTACGGGGGAAGGGTGGAAACACCATATATTTT. The variable domain in full, with the rest retrieved from reference TRBV28 and TRBJ1-3, is DVKVTQSSRYLVKRTGEKVFLECVQDMDHENMFWYRQDPGLGLRLIYFSYDVKMKEKGDIPEGYSVSREKKERFSLILESASTNQTSMYLCASSLRGKGGNTIYFGEGSWLTVV.

The chain has TRBV29-1 and TRBJ2-5; 7 bases map to TRBD1. This CDR3 region has 15 residues. CDR1 and CDR2 from the germline V gene are SQVTM and ANQGSEA. V lost 4 bases to trimming and J lost 4 bases; unmatched junction nucleotides: 12. In DNA, the CDR3 is TGCAGCGTTGGCCCCCATGACAGGGTTGGAGAGACCCAGTACTTC. It encodes CSVGPHDRVGETQYF.

This clone has a single count. Other DNA sequences in this sample translate to the same CDR3. The V gene is TRBV7-9, the J gene TRBJ1-1; a possible D gene is TRBD1 (5 bases). The germline gives CDR1 SEHNR, CDR2 FQNEAQ (reference sequence). V lost 5 bases to trimming and J lost 5 bases, with 9 bases between them. CDR3 length: 12 amino acids. This chain's CDR3 is CASSPRGTEAFF. DNA for the CDR3: TGTGCCAGCAGCCCAAGGGGAACTGAAGCTTTCTTT.

This chain links TRBV11-1 with TRBJ2-5, with unresolved D. Per the germline V gene, CDR1 is SGHAT and CDR2 is FQDESV (reference sequence). CDR3 size: 12 residues. Trimming stripped 5 bases from V and 3 bases from J, with 7 bases between. CDR3 in DNA: TGTGCCAGCAGCCCGAGCGAAGAGACCCAGTACTTC. It translates to CASSPSEETQYF. Full variable domain (outside the CDR3, taken from reference TRBV11-1 and TRBJ2-5): EAEVAQSPRYKITEKSQAVAFWCDPISGHATLYWYRQILGQGPELLVQFQDESVVDDSQLPKDRFSAERLKGVDSTLKIQPAELGDSAMYLCASSPSEETQYFGPGTRLLVL.

This CDR3 reads CASSSPTGTGRREQYF. The CDR3 nucleotides read TGTGCCAGCAGCTCACCTACCGGGACAGGGCGTCGCGAGCAGTACTTC. The chain joins TRBV28 to TRBJ2-7; 9 positions match TRBD1. The CDR3 is 16 amino acids. Germline V gene lookup returns CDR1 MDHEN and CDR2 SYDVKM. J lost 6 bases, V lost 6 bases, and 15 bases had no gene match. The whole variable domain, remainder taken from reference TRBV28 and TRBJ2-7, is DVKVTQSSRYLVKRTGEKVFLECVQDMDHENMFWYRQDPGLGLRLIYFSYDVKMKEKGDIPEGYSVSREKKERFSLILESASTNQTSMYLCASSSPTGTGRREQYFGPGTRLTVT.